This TCR beta chain was sequenced during a study of blood T cell repertoires in COVID-19. The CDR3 covers 15 residues. V dropped 4 bases and J dropped 0; count of bases not matched to a gene: 5. Germline V gives CDR1 SGHVS, CDR2 FQNEAQ. As handled by the study authors: It was from reference gene primer amplification that nucleated cell counts were estimated. Sequencing used immunoSEQ multiplex PCR; TCRdb keeps in-frame clones, though not all of them. V and J calls plus clone size are reproduced from that table; the DNA served to infer D and trimming. The table shows some 190,000 clones, with approximately 84% occurring only once.

The sequence was collected from a woman aged 65 to 85 with active or convalescent COVID-19. The sample was peripheral blood. The rearrangement joins TRBV7-8 to TRBJ1-1; 7 bases fit TRBD1. DNA of the CDR3: TGTGCCAGCAGCTCAGGGGGGCGGATGAACACTGAAGCTTTCTTT. This codes for CASSSGGRMNTEAFF.